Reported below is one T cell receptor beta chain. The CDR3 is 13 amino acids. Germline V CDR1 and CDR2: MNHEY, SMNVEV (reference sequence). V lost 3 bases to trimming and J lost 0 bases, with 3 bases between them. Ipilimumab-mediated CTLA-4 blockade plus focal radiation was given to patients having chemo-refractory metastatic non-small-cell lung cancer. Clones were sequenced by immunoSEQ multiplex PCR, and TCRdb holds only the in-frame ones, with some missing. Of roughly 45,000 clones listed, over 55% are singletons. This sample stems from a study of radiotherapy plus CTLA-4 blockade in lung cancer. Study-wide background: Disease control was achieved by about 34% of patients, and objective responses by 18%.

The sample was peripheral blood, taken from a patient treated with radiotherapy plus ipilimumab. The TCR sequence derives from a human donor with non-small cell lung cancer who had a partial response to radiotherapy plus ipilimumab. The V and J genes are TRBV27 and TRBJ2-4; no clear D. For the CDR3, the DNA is TGTGCCAGCAGTTTCCTAGCCAAAAACATTCAGTACTTC. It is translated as CASSFLAKNIQYF.